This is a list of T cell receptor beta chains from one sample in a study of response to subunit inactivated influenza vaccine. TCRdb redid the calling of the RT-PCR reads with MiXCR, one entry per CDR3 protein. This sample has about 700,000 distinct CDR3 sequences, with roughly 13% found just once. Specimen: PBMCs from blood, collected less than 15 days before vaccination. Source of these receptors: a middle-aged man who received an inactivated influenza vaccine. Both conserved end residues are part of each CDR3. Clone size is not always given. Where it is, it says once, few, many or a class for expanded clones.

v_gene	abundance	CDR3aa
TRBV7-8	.	CASSKQVSWTGELFF
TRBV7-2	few	CASSLAAMRHNEQFF
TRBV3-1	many	CASSQVESDRNSPLHF
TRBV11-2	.	CASSFGANTEAFF
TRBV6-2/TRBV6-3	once	CASSYRPDGEQYF
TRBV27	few	CASSFRGRSGELFF
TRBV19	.	CASKVGTGTYSPLHF
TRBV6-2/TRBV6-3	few	CASRLQGGNTGELFF
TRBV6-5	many	CASSQGVTYEQYF
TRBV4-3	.	CASSQSGVAKNIQYF
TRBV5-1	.	CASSSTTSTDTQYF
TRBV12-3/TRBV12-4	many	CASTWTGRAGELFF
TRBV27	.	CASSLMPALEQYF
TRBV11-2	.	CASSLSVPQRDLYNEQFF
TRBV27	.	CASSSTGFEAFF
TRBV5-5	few	CASTKPPGLASDEQYF
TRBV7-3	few	CASSLNSAGGRNEQFF
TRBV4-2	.	CASSQAGLAGVVEQFF
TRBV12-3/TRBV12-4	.	CASSPTRLCNEQFF
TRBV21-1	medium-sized	CASSKVRDRGNYEQYF
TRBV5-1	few	CASSLAGDRGTGELFF
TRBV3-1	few	CASSQYPGPNQPQHF
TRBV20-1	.	CSGGRTYNEQFF
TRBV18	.	CASSVRPGQGHTEAFF
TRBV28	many	CASSTLHGGSSYNEQFF
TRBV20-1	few	CSAPRGGALARTDTQYF
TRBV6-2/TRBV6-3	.	CASKIKTSGRYNEQFF
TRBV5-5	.	CASSPGVGLAGEETQYF
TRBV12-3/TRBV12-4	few	CASSKTGANVLTF
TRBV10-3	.	CAISGPGQGNSPLHF
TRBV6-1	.	CASRTPTGQTTGELFF
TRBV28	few	CASSLFLVAGANVLTF
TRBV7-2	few	CASSLENGFNEQFF
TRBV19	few	CASSAGRGWNEQFF
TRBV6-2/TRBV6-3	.	CASSPPLMGNEQIF
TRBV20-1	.	CSARDLPLVTEQYF
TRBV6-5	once	CASSYSYRLAANTGELFF
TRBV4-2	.	CASSQGNGASYEQYF
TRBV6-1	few	CASKNSLNTEAFF
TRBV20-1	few	CSARATGPRTEAFF
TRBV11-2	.	CASSLNSGLEQYF
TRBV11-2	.	CASLRGLDTEAFF